This T cell receptor beta chain was sequenced in a study of memory CD4+ T cells and cytomegalovirus serostatus. Study-wide results and limits: The CMV-associated TCR signature appears largely within the CD4+ memory repertoire. Each of approximately 70 CMV-associated TCRbeta sequences occurred in one to five individuals.

Authors' processing steps: After removing out-of-frame reads, under 2.5 million distinct TCRbeta sequences remained. TCRdb's table, derived via immunoSEQ multiplex PCR, lists solely in-frame clones and lacks some. V, J and clone size are taken as reported in that table, and D and trimming were inferred from the DNA itself. The sample carries 55,000 or so clones, about 86% recorded once. Single viable CD3+CD4+CD8-CD45RO+ cells were sorted as the memory CD4+ T cells. CD4+ T cells were isolated by positive magnetic selection. Germline CDR1 reads SGHAT; CDR2 reads FQNNGV. The CDR3 spans 13 residues. With 5 bases removed from V and 10 bases from J, the gap between germline ends came to 17 bases. This clone was seen a handful of times. Its antigen is undetermined.

This TCR was recovered from an adult in good health and CMV-seropositive. The chain carries TRBV11-2 and TRBJ1-1; D remains ambiguous. The sample comprised memory CD4+ T cells from blood. The CDR3 reads CASSPHYSRVAFF. The CDR3 DNA follows: TGTGCCAGCAGCCCCCACTATAGTCGTGTAGCTTTCTTT.